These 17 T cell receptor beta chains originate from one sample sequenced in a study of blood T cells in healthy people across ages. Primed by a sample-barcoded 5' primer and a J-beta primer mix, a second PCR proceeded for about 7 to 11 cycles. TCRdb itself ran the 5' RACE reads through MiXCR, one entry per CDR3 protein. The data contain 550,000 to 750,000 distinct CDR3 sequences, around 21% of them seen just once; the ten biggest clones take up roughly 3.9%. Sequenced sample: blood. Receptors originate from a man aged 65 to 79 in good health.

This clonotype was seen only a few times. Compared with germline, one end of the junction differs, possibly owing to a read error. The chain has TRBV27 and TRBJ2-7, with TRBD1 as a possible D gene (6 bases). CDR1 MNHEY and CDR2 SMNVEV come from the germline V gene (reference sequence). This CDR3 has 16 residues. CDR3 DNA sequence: TGTGACAGCAGAGCCCCCAGGGGAAAAAGCTCCTACGAGCAGTACTTC. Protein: CDSRAPRGKSSYEQYF.

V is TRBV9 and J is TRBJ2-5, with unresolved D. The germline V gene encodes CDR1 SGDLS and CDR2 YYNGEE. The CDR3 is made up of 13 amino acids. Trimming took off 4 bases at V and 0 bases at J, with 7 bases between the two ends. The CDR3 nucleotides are TGTGCCAGCAGCCCGACAAACCAAGAGACCCAGTACTTC. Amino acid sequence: CASSPTNQETQYF.

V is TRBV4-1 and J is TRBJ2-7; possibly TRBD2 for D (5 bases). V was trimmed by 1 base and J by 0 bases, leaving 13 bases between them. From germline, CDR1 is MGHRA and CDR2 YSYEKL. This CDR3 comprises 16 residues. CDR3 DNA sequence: TGCGCCAGCAGCCAAGCGGCGCGGGCAGACTCCTACGAGCAGTACTTC. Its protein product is CASSQAARADSYEQYF.

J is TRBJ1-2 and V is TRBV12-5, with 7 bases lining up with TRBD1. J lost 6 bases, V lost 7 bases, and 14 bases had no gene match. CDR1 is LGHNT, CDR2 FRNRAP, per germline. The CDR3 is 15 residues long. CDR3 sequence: CASASSPDRVNGYTF. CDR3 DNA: TGTGCTAGTGCCTCCTCTCCCGACAGGGTGAATGGCTACACCTTC.

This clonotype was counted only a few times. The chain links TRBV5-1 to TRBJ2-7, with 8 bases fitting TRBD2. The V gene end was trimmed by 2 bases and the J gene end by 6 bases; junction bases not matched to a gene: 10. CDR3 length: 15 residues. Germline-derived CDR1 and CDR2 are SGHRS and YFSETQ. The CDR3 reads CASSFRRAGDPEQYF. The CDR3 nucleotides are TGCGCCAGCAGCTTTAGGCGAGCGGGAGACCCCGAGCAGTACTTC.

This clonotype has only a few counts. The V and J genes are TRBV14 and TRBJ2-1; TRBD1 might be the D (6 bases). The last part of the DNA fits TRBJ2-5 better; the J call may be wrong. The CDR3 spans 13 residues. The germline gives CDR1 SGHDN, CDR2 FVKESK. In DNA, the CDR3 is TGTGCCAGCAGCCCGACAGGTACCGGGACCCAGTACTTC. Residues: CASSPTGTGTQYF.

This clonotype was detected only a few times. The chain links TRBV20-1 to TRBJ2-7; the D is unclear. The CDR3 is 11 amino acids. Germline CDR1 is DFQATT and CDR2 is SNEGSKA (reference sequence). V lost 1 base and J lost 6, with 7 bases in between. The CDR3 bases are TGCAGTGCTAGAGCCCAGGCCGAGCAGTACTTC. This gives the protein CSARAQAEQYF.

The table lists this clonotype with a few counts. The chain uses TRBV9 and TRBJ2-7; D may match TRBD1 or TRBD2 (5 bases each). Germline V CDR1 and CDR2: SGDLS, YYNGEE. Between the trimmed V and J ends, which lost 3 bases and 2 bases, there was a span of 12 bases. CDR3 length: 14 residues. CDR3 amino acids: CASSEEGRTYEQYF. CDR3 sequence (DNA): TGTGCCAGCAGCGAAGAGGGGCGGACCTACGAGCAGTACTTC.

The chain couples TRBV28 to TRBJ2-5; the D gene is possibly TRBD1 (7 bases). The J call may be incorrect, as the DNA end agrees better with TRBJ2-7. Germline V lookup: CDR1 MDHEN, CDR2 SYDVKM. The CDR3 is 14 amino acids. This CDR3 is CATLRTGGTYEQYF. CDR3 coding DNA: TGTGCCACACTCCGGACAGGAGGGACCTACGAGCAGTACTTC.

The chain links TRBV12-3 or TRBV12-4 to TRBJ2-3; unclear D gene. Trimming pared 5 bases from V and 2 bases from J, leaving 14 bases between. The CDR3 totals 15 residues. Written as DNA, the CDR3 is TGTGCCAGCAGTACCTCTAACGGGTACACAGATACGCAGTATTTT. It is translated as CASSTSNGYTDTQYF.

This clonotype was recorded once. CDR3 bases: TGTGCCAGCAGTCCCGGAATTGCGGTTAACACAGATACGCAGTATTTT. Protein sequence: CASSPGIAVNTDTQYF. V and J are TRBV6-6 and TRBJ2-3; the D is unclear. The CDR3 is 16 residues long. V was clipped by 5 bases and J by 2 bases, with 17 bases between them. Germline V CDR1 and CDR2: MNHNY, SVGAGI (reference sequence).

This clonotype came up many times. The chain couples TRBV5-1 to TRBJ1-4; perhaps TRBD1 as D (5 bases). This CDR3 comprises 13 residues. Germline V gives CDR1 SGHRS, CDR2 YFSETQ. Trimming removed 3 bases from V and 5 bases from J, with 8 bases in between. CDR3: CASSWDLNEKLFF. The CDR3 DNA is TGCGCCAGCAGCTGGGACCTCAATGAAAAACTGTTTTTT.

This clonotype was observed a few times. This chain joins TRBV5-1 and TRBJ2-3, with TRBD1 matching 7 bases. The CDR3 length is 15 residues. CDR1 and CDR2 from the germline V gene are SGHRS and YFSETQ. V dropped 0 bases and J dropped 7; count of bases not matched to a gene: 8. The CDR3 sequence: CASSLGDRDLHTQYF. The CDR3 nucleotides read TGCGCCAGCAGCTTGGGTGACAGGGATTTGCATACGCAGTATTTT.

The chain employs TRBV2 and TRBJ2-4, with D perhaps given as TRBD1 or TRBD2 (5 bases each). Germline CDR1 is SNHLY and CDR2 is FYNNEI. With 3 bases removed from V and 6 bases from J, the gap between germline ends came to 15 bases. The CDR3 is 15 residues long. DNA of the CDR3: TGTGCCAGCAGTGATTATACGGGGACGCGAAACATTCAGTACTTC. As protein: CASSDYTGTRNIQYF.

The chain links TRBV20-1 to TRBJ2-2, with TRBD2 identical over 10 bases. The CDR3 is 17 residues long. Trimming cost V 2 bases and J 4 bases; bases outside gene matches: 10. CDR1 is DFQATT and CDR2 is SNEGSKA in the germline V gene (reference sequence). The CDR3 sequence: CSARPLPGLATTGELFF. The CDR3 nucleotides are TGCAGTGCTAGACCCCTCCCGGGACTAGCGACCACCGGGGAGCTGTTTTTT.

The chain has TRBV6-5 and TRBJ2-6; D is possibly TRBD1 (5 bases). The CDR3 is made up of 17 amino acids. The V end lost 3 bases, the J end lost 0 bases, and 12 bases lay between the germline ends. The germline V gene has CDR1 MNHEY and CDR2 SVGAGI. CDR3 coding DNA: TGTGCCAGCAGTTATGGGGCGGTTAGCTCTGGGGCCAACGTCCTGACTTTC. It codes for CASSYGAVSSGANVLTF.

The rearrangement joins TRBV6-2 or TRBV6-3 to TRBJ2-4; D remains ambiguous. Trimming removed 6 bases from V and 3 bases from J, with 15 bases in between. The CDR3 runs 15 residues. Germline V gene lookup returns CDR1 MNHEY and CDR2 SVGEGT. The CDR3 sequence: CASSHSYGDKNIQYF. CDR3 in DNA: TGTGCCAGCAGCCACAGCTACGGAGACAAAAACATTCAGTACTTC.